These 4 T cell receptor beta chains were sequenced from one sample in a study of CD8+CD57+ T cells in acquired aplastic anemia. Profiling that covered TCR beta VDJ and CDR3 relied on genomic DNA as its template. Each CDR3 protein gets one entry after TCRdb re-called the reads with MiXCR. Among more than 40,000 distinct CDR3 sequences listed, over 60% were seen once. The specimen sequenced was sorted CD4+, CD8+, or CD8+CD57+ T cells (not recorded which) from PBMCs. The receptors were gathered from a human donor in good health, serving as a control.

This clonotype was seen more than once but under ten times. The chain carries TRBV7-6 and TRBJ2-7; perhaps TRBD1 as D (5 bases). This CDR3 contains 12 residues. The V gene lost 0 bases and the J gene lost 6 bases, with 6 bases spanning the gap. Looked up from germline, CDR1 is SGHVS and CDR2 is FNYEAQ. In DNA form, the CDR3 reads TGTGCCAGCAGCTTAGCAGGGGCCGAGCAGTACTTC. Its protein is CASSLAGAEQYF.

J is TRBJ2-5 and V is TRBV20-1; TRBD2 matches at 9 bases. Germline CDR1 DFQATT, CDR2 SNEGSKA (reference sequence). Germline trimming cut 5 bases from V and 5 bases from J; bases unmatched to any gene: 9. The CDR3 loop spans 14 amino acids. The CDR3 DNA follows: TGCAGTGCTCCCCTGGCGGGGGGGCGGGAGACCCAGTACTTC. The encoded protein is CSAPLAGGRETQYF.

Only a few counts were recorded for this clonotype. This rearrangement joins TRBV5-1 to TRBJ2-1, with 10 nucleotides matching TRBD2. Germline assignment: CDR1 SGHRS and CDR2 YFSETQ. CDR3 length: 15 amino acids. Unmatched junction bases numbered 13, after V lost 6 bases and J lost 10 bases. The CDR3 sequence: CASKSTSGFSWEQFF. In nucleotides, the CDR3 is TGCGCCAGCAAATCGACTAGCGGGTTTTCCTGGGAGCAGTTCTTC. Together with reference TRBV5-1 and TRBJ2-1, the CDR3 gives the full variable domain: KAGVTQTPRYLIKTRGQQVTLSCSPISGHRSVSWYQQTPGQGLQFLFEYFSETQRNKGNFPGRFSGRQFSNSRSEMNVSTLELGDSALYLCASKSTSGFSWEQFFGPGTRLTVL.

To note about this clonotype: One end of the junction fails to match germline, which may point to a read error. CDR3 DNA: TGTGCCAGTAGTATCAGGGACGCCCTGGAGCAGCTCTTC. This encodes CASSIRDALEQLF. The chain joins TRBV7-9 to TRBJ2-1, with D possibly being TRBD1 or TRBD2 (5 bases each). In germline, CDR1 is SEHNR, CDR2 FQNEAQ (reference sequence). The CDR3 has 13 residues.